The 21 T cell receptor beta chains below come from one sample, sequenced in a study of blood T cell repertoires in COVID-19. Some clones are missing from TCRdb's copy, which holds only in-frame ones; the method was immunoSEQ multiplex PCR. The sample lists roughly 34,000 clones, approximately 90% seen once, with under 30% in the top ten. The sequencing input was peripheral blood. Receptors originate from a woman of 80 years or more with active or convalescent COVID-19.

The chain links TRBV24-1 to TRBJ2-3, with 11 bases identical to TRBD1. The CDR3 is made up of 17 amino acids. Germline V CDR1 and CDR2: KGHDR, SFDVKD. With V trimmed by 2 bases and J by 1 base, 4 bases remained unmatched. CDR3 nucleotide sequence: TGTGCCACCAGTGATTCGGACAGGGGGCCGGGCACAGATACGCAGTATTTT. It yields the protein CATSDSDRGPGTDTQYF.

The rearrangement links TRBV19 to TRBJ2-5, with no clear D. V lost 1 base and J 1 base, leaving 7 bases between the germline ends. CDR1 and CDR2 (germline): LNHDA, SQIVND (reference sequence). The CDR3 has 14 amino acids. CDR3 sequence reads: CASSIGPSQETQYF. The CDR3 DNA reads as TGTGCCAGTAGTATAGGGCCCAGCCAAGAGACCCAGTACTTC. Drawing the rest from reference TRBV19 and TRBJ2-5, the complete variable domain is DGGITQSPKYLFRKEGQNVTLSCEQNLNHDAMYWYRQDPGQGLRLIYYSQIVNDFQKGDIAEGYSVSREKKESFPLTVTSAQKNPTAFYLCASSIGPSQETQYFGPGTRLLVL.

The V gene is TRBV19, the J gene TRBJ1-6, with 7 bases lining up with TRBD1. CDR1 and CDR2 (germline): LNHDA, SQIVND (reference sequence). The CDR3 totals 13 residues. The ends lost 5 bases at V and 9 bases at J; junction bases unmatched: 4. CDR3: CASSQGVSSPLHF. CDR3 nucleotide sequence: TGTGCCAGTAGTCAGGGGGTCTCTTCACCCCTCCACTTT.

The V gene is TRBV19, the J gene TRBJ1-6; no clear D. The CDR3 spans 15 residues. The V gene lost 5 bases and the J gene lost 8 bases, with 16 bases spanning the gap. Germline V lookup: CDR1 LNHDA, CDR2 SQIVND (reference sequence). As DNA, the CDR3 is TGTGCCAGTAGTCGTCGGGGATGGATAGATTCACCCCTCCACTTT. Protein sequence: CASSRRGWIDSPLHF.

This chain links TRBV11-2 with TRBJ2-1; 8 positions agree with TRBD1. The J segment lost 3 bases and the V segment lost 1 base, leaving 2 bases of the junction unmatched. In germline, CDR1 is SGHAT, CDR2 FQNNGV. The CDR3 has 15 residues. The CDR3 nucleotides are TGTGCCAGCAGCTTAGTAGGACAGGGCTACAATGAGCAGTTCTTC. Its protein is CASSLVGQGYNEQFF.

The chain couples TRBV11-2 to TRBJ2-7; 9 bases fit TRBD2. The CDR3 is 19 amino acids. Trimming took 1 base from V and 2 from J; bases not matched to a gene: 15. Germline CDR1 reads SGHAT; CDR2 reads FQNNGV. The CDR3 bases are TGTGCCAGCAGCTTAGGAAAGAAGTCCGGGACTAGCTTCCCCTACGAGCAGTACTTC. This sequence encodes CASSLGKKSGTSFPYEQYF. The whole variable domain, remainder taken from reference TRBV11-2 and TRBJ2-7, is EAGVAQSPRYKIIEKRQSVAFWCNPISGHATLYWYQQILGQGPKLLIQFQNNGVVDDSQLPKDRFSAERLKGVDSTLKIQPAKLEDSAVYLCASSLGKKSGTSFPYEQYFGPGTRLTVT.

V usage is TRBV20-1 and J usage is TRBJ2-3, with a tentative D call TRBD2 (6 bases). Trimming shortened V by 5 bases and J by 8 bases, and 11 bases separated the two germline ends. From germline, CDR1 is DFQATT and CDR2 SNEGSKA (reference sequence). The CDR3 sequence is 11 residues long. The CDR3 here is CSAPGRSTQYF. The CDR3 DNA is TGCAGTGCTCCAGGGAGGAGTACGCAGTATTTT.

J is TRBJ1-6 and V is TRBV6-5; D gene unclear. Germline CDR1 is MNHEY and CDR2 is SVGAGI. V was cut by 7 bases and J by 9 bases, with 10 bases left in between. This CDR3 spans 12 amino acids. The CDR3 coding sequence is TGTGCCAGCAAGATATTCGGTTCACCCCTCCACTTT. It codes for CASKIFGSPLHF.

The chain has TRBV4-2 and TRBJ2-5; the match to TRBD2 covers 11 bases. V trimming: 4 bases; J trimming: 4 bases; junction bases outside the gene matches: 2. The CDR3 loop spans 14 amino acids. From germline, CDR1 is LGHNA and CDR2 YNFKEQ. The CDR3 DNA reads TGTGCCAGCAGCCGAACTAGCGGGGGAGAGACCCAGTACTTC. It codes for CASSRTSGGETQYF.

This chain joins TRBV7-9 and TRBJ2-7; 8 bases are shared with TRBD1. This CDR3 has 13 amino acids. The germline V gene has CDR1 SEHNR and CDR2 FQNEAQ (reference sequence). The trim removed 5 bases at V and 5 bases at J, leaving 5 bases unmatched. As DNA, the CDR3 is TGTGCCAGCAGCCGCCAGGGGGCTGACGAGCAGTACTTC. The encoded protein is CASSRQGADEQYF.

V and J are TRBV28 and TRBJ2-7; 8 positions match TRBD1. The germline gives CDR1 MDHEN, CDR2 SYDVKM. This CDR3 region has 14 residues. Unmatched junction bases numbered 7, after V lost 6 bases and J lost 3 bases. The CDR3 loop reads CASRPGQAIYEQYF. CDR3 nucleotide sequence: TGTGCCAGCAGACCGGGACAGGCGATCTACGAGCAGTACTTC.

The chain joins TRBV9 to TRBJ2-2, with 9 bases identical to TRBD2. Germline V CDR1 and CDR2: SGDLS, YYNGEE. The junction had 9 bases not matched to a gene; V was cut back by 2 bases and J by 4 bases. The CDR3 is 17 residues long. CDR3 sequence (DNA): TGTGCCAGCAGCGTGAGGTCCCTAGCGGGACCCACCGGGGAGCTGTTTTTT. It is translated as CASSVRSLAGPTGELFF.

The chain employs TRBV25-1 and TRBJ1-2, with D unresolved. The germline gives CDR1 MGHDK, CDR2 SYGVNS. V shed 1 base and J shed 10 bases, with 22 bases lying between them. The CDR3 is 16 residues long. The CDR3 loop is CASSESLRGRALVYTF. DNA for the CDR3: TGTGCCAGCAGTGAATCCCTACGGGGTAGGGCATTAGTCTACACCTTC.

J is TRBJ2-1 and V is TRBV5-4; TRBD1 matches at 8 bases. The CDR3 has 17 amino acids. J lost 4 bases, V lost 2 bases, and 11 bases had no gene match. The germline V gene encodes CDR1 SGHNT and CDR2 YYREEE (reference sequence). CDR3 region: CASSFGQGPGKYNEQFF. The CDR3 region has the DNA TGTGCCAGCAGCTTCGGACAGGGCCCTGGGAAATACAATGAGCAGTTCTTC.

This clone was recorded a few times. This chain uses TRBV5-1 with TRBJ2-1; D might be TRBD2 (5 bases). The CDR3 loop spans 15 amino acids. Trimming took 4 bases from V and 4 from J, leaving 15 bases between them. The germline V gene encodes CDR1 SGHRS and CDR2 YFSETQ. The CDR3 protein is CASSIADSRYNEQFF. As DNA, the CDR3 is TGCGCCAGCAGCATTGCGGACTCCCGGTACAATGAGCAGTTCTTC. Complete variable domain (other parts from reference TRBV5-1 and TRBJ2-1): KAGVTQTPRYLIKTRGQQVTLSCSPISGHRSVSWYQQTPGQGLQFLFEYFSETQRNKGNFPGRFSGRQFSNSRSEMNVSTLELGDSALYLCASSIADSRYNEQFFGPGTRLTVL.

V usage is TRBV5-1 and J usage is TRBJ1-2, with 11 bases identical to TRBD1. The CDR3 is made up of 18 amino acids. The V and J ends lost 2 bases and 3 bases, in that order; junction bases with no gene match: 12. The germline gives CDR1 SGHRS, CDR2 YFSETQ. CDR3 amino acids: CASSFRTGGLIQYYGYTF. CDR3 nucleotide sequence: TGCGCCAGCAGCTTTCGGACAGGGGGCTTGATACAATACTATGGCTACACCTTC.

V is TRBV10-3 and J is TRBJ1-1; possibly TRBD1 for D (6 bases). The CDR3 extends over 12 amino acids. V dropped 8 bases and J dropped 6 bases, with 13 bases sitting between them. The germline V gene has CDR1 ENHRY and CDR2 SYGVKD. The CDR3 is CAIRDNAPEAFF. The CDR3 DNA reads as TGTGCCATCCGGGACAATGCCCCTGAAGCTTTCTTT.

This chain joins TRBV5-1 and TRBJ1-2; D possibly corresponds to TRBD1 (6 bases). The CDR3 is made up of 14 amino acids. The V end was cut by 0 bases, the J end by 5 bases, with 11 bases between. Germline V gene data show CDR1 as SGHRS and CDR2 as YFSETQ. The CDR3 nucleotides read TGCGCCAGCAGCTTGGGTGGACAGCGTTATGGCTACACCTTC. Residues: CASSLGGQRYGYTF. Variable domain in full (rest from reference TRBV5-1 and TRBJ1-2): KAGVTQTPRYLIKTRGQQVTLSCSPISGHRSVSWYQQTPGQGLQFLFEYFSETQRNKGNFPGRFSGRQFSNSRSEMNVSTLELGDSALYLCASSLGGQRYGYTFGSGTRLTVV.

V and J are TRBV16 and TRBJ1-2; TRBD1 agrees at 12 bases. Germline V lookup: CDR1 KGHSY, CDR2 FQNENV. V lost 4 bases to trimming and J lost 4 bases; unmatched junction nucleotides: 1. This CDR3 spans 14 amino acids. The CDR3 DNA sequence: TGTGCCAGCAGCCCGGGACAGGGGGCCTATGGCTACACCTTC. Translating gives CASSPGQGAYGYTF.

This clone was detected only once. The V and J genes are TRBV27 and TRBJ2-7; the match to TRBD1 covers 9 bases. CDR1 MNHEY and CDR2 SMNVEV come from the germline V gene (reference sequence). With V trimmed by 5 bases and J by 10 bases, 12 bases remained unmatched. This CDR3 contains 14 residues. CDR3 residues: CASSPDRGLLAQYF. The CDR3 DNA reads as TGTGCCAGCAGTCCGGACAGGGGCCTCCTAGCTCAGTACTTC.

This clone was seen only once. The CDR3 protein is CAISRDRGGTEAFF. The CDR3 DNA is TGTGCCATCAGCCGAGACAGGGGTGGCACTGAAGCTTTCTTT. The chain links TRBV10-3 to TRBJ1-1, with TRBD1 identical over 8 bases. The CDR3 is 14 residues long. CDR1 is ENHRY and CDR2 is SYGVKD in the germline V gene. J lost 4 bases, V lost 6 bases, and 7 bases had no gene match.